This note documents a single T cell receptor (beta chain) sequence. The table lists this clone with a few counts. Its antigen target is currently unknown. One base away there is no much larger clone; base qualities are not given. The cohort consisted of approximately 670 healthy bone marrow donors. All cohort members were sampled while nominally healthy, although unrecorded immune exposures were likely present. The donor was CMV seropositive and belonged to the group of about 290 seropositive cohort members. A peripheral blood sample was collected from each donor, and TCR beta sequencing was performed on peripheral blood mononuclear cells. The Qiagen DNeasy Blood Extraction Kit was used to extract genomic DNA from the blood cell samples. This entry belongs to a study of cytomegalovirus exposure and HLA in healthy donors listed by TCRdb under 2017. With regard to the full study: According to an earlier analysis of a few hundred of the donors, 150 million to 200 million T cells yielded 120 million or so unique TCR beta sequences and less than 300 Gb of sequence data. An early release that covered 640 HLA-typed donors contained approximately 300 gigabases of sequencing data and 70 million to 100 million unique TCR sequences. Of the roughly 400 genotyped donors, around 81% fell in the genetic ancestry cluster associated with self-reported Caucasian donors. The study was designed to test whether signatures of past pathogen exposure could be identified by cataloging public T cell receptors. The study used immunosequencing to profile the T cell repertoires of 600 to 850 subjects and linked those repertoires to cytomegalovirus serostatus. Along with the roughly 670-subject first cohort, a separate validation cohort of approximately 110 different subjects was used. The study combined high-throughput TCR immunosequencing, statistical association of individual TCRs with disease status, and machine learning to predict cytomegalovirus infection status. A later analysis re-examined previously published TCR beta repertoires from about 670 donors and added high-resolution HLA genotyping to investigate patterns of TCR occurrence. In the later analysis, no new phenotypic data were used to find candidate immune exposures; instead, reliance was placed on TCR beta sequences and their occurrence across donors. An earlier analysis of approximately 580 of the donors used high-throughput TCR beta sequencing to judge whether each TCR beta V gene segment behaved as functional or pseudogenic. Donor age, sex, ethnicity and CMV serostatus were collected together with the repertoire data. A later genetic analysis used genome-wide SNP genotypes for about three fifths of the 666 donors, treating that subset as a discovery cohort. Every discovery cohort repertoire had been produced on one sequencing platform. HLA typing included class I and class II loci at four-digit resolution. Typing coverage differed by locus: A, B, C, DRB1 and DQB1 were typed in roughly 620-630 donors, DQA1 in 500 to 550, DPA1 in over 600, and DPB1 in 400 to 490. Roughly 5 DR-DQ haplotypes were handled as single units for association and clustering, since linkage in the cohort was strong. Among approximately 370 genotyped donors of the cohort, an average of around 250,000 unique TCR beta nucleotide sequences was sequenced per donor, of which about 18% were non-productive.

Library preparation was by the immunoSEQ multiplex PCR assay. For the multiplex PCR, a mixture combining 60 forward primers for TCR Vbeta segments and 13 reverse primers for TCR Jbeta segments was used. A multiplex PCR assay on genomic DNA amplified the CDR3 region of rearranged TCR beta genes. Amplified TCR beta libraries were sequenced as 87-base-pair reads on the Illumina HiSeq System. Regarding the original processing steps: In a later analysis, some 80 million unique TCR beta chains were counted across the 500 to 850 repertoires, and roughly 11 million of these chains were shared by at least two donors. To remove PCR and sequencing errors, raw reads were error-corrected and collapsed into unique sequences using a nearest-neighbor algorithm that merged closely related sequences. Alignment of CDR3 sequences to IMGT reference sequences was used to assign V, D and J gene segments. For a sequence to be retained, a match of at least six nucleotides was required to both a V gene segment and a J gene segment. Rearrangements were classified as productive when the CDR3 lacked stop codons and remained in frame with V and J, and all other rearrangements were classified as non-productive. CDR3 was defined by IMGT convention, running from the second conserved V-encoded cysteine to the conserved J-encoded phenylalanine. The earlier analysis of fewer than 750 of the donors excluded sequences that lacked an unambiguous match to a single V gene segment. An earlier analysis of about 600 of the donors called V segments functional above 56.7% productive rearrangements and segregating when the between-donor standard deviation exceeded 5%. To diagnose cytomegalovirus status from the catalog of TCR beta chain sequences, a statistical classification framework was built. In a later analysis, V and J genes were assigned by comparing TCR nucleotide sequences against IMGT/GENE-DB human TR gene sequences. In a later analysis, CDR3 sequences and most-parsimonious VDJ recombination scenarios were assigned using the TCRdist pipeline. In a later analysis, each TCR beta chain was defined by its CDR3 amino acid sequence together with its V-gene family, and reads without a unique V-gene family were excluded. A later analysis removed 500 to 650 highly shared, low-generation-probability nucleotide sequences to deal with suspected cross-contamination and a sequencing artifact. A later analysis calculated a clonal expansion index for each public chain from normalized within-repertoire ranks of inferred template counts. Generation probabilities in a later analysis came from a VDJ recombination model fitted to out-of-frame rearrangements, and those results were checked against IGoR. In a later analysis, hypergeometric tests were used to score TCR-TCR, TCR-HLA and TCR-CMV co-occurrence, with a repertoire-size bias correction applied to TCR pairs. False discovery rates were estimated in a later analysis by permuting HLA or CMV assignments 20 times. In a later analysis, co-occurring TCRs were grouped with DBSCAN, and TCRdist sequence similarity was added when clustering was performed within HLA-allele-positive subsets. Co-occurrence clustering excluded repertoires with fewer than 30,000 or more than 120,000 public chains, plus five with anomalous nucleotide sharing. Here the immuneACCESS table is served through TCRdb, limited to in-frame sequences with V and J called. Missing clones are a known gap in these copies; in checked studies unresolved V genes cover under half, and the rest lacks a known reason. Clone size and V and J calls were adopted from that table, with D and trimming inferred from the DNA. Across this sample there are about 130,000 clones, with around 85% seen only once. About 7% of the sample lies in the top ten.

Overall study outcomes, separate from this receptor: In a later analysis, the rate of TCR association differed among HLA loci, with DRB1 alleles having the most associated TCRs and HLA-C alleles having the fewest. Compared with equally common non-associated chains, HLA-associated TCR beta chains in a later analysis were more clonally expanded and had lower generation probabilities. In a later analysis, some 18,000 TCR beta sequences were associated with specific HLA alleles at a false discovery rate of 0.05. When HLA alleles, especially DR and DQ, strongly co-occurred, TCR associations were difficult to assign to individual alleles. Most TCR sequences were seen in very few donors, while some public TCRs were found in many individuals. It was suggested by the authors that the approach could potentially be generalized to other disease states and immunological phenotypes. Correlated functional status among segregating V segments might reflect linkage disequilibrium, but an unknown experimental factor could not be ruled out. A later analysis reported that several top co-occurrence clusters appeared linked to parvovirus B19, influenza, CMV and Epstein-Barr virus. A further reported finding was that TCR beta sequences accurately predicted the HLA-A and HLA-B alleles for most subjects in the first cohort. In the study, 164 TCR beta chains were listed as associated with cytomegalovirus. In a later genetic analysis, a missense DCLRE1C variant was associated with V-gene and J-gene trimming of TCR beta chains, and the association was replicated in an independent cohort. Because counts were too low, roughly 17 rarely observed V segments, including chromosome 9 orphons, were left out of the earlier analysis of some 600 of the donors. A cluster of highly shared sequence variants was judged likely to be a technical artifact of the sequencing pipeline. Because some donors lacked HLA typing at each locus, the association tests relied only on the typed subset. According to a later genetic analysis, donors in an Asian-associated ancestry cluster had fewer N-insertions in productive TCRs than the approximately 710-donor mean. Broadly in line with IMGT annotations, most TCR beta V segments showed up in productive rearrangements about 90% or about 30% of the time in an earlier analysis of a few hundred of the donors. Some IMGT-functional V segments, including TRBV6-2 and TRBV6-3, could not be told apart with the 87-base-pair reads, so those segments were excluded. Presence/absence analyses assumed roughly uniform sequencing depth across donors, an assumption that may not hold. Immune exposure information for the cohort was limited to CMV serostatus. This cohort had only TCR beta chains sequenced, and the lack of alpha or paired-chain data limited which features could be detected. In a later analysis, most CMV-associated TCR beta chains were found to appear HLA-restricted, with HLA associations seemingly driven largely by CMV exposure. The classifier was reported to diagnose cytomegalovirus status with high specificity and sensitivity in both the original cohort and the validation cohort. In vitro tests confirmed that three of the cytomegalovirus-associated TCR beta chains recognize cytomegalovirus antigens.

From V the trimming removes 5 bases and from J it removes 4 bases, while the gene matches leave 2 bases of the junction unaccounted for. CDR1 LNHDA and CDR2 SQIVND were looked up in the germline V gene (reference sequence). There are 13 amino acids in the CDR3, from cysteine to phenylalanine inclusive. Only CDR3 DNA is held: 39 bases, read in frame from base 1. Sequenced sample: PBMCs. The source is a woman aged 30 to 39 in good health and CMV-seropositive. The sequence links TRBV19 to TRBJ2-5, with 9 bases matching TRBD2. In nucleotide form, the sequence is TGTGCCAGTAGTCTTAGCGGGAGAGAGACCCAGTACTTC. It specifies CASSLSGRETQYF.